One and the same sample provided the 8 T cell receptor beta chains below, sequenced in a study of blood T cell repertoires in COVID-19. Assay: immunoSEQ multiplex PCR; the TCRdb copy retains only in-frame clones and omits some. The table includes some 250,000 clones, about 83% detected once. Sequenced material: peripheral blood. The receptors derive from a man between 25 and 39 years old who had recovered from COVID-19.

The chain combines TRBV21-1 with TRBJ2-7; the DNA was not used to check the table's D call, TRBD1. TRBV21-1 is labeled a pseudogene. CDR3 length: 17 residues. The CDR3 here is CASSNKYYGTDLYEQYF. CDR3 DNA: TGTGCCAGCAGCAATAAGTACTACGGGACAGACTTATACGAGCAGTACTTC.

The V gene is TRBV5-1, the J gene TRBJ2-2; maybe TRBD1 (5 bases). The V end was cut by 6 bases, the J end by 9 bases, with 12 bases between. CDR1 SGHRS and CDR2 YFSETQ come from the germline V gene. The CDR3 runs 12 residues. DNA for the CDR3: TGCGCCAGCACCACAGGTACCCGGGAGCTGTTTTTT. This translates into CASTTGTRELFF.

The rearrangement uses TRBV6-5 and TRBJ1-3; 7 nucleotides line up with TRBD1. The CDR3 runs 15 residues. Germline CDR1 and CDR2: MNHEY and SVGAGI. V lost 5 bases to trimming and J lost 3 bases; unmatched junction nucleotides: 7. In DNA form, the CDR3 reads TGTGCCAGCAGTAATGGACAGGAGTATGGAAACACCATATATTTT. It specifies CASSNGQEYGNTIYF.

This chain uses TRBV5-8 with TRBJ2-3; 8 bases line up with TRBD2. The CDR3 extends over 15 amino acids. CDR1 SGHTS and CDR2 YDEGEE come from the germline V gene. Trimming took 1 base from V and 1 from J; bases not matched to a gene: 2. CDR3 DNA sequence: TGTGCCAGCAGCTTGATACTAGCGGGCACAGATACGCAGTATTTT. It translates to CASSLILAGTDTQYF.

V is TRBV4-1 and J is TRBJ1-5; D is uncertain. The CDR3 runs to 16 residues. Germline values: CDR1 MGHRA, CDR2 YSYEKL. V lost 4 bases, J lost 1 base, and 14 bases lay in between. The CDR3, as DNA: TGCGCCAGCAGCCCTACCCTAATATTGAGCAATCAGCCCCAGCATTTT. It codes for CASSPTLILSNQPQHF.

The rearrangement uses TRBV10-3 and TRBJ1-4, with unresolved D. This CDR3 spans 13 amino acids. The V end lost 6 bases, the J end lost 5 bases, and 10 bases lay between the germline ends. Per germline, CDR1 ENHRY and CDR2 SYGVKD. In nucleotides, the CDR3 is TGTGCCATCAGAACAGAACAGAATGAAAAACTGTTTTTT. Translation gives CAIRTEQNEKLFF.

This rearrangement joins TRBV5-8 to TRBJ2-3, with 12 bases identical to TRBD1. This CDR3 spans 16 amino acids. The trim removed 4 bases at V and 4 bases at J, leaving 7 bases unmatched. Germline assignment: CDR1 SGHTS and CDR2 YDEGEE. CDR3 nucleotide sequence: TGTGCCAGCAGCGCGACCGGGACAGGGGGCCCAGATACGCAGTATTTT. This codes for CASSATGTGGPDTQYF.

The V and J genes are TRBV23-1 and TRBJ1-2, with D perhaps TRBD1 (6 bases). TRBV23-1 has ORF status, its function being uncertain. This CDR3 spans 15 amino acids. The V and J ends lost 2 bases and 7 bases respectively, with 17 bases between them. CDR3 residues: CASSQIHRVRSGYTF. CDR3 nucleotides: TGCGCCAGCAGTCAAATACACAGGGTTAGGAGTGGCTACACCTTC.